A few counts support the clone carrying this T cell receptor beta chain. Its specificity is not known. This may be a read error, as it is one base from a much larger clone. The CDR3 contains 11 residues. V was shortened by 5 bases and J by 7 bases, with 12 bases between the two germline ends. Germline CDR1 and CDR2: DFQATT and SNEGSKA (reference sequence). The cDNA came from 5'RACE with 10-nucleotide random UMIs. TCRdb re-analysed the 5' RACE reads in MiXCR, keeping a single row per CDR3 protein. Of about 95,000 distinct CDR3 sequences in the sample, roughly 3.5% are singletons; the top ten hold around 6%. The sample belongs to a study of neurological immune-mediated disorders. Preparation of the unsorted libraries drew on 2 million PBMCs stored at -80 C. Study-level results: No CDR3 amino acid sequences were shared by expanded clones across subjects, suggesting private repertoires in all groups. The study found the most TCR clonal expansion in HTLV-1-associated myelopathy and the least in multiple sclerosis, below healthy controls.

This receptor was obtained from a woman aged 18-29 years with multiple sclerosis. This chain joins TRBV20-1 and TRBJ2-7; D unclear. The sample consisted of PBMCs. The CDR3 coding sequence is TGCAGTGCTGTGTGGTGGAGAGAGCAGTACTTC. It specifies CSAVWWREQYF.